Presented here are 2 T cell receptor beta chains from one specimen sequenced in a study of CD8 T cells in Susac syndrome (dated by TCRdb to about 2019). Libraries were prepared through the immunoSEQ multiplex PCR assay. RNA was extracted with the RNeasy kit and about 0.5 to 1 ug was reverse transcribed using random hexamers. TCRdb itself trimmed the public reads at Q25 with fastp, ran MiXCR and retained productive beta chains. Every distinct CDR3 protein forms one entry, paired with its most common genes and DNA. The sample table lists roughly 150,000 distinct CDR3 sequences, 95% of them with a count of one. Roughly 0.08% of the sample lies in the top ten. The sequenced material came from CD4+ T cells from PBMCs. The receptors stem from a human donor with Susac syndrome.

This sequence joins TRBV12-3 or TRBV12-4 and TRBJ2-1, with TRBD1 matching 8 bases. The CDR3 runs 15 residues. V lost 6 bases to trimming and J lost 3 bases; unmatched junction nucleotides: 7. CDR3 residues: CASSRGTGVYNEQFF. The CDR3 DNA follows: TGTGCCAGCAGCCGGGGGACAGGAGTCTACAATGAGCAGTTCTTC.

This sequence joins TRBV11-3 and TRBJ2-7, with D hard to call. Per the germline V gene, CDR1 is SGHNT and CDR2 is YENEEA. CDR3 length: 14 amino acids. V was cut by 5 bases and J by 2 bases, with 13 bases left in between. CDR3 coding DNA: TGTGCCAGCAGCCATCTTGGGCAAGCCTACGAGCAGTACTTC. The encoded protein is CASSHLGQAYEQYF.